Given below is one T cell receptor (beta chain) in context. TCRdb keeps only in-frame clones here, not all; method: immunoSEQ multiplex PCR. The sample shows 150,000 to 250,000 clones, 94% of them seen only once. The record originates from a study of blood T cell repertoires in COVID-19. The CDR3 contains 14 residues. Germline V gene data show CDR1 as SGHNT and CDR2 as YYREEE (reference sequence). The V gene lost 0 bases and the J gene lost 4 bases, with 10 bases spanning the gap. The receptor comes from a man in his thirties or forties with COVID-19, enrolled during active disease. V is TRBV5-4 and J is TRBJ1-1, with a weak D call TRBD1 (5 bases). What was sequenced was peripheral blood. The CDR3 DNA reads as TGTGCCAGCAGCTTGGCAGGGAGGTTCACTGAAGCTTTCTTT. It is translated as CASSLAGRFTEAFF.